The 10 T cell receptor beta chains below come from one sample, sequenced in a study of T cells after yellow fever vaccination. MiXCR was run by TCRdb on the 5' RACE reads, yielding one entry per CDR3 protein. The sample records about 350,000 distinct CDR3 sequences, about 4% being singletons. The specimen comprised PBMCs, sampled 5 days after the yellow fever booster vaccination. These receptors came from a young man who received the YFV17D yellow fever vaccine.

This clonotype has ten or more counts. This chain joins TRBV12-3 or TRBV12-4 and TRBJ2-2, with D unclear. The CDR3 contains 14 residues. Trimming stripped 3 bases from V and 1 base from J, with 6 bases between. The DNA of the CDR3 is TGTGCCAGCAGTTTTGAGCGGAACACCGGGGAGCTGTTTTTT. Amino acids: CASSFERNTGELFF.

This clonotype appeared a few times. The V and J genes are TRBV20-1 and TRBJ1-4; D call uncertain. The germline V gene has CDR1 DFQATT and CDR2 SNEGSKA (reference sequence). CDR3 size: 14 residues. Between the trimmed V and J ends, which lost 1 base and 4 bases, there was a span of 10 bases. The CDR3 here is CSARGRILNEKLFF. CDR3 sequence (DNA): TGCAGTGCTAGAGGGCGAATACTTAATGAAAAACTGTTTTTT.

In its sample, this clonotype was seen many times. V usage is TRBV28 and J usage is TRBJ2-3; D uncertain. Germline V gene lookup returns CDR1 MDHEN and CDR2 SYDVKM. Trimming left V 6 bases short and J 2 bases short, with 15 bases between. The CDR3 spans 15 residues. The CDR3: CASSRSTGATDTQYF. In nucleotides, the CDR3 is TGTGCCAGCAGCCGAAGTACGGGCGCCACAGATACGCAGTATTTT.

The chain couples TRBV28 to TRBJ2-7; 16 nucleotides agree with TRBD2. CDR1 and CDR2 (germline): MDHEN, SYDVKM. CDR3 length equals 17 residues. Trimming took 5 bases from V and 6 from J; bases not matched to a gene: 10. DNA for the CDR3: TGTGCCAGCAGTCCCAATCCGGGACTAGCGGGGGGGCCCGAGCAGTACGTC. Translating it yields CASSPNPGLAGGPEQYV.

This clonotype was counted between two and nine times. The chain is built from TRBV20-1 and TRBJ1-5; D gene ambiguous. This CDR3 has 15 amino acids. Germline-derived CDR1 and CDR2 are DFQATT and SNEGSKA (reference sequence). Trimming took 1 base from V and 5 from J, leaving 15 bases between them. The CDR3 loop is CSARADPSRYQPQHF. The CDR3 bases are TGCAGTGCTAGAGCTGACCCCAGTCGTTATCAGCCCCAGCATTTT.

This clonotype was counted only a few times. This chain links TRBV7-2 with TRBJ1-2; 7 bases map to TRBD1. This CDR3 spans 14 amino acids. Germline loops: CDR1 SGHTA, CDR2 FQGNSA. The V and J ends lost 1 base and 3 bases, in that order; junction bases with no gene match: 2. The CDR3 nucleotides are TGTGCCAGCAGCTTAGAGACAGGGCACTATGGCTACACCTTC. This codes for CASSLETGHYGYTF.

This clonotype turned up a few times. This chain joins TRBV12-3 or TRBV12-4 and TRBJ1-5, with D maybe TRBD1 (6 bases). Trimming removed 4 bases from V and 4 bases from J, with 11 bases in between. This CDR3 is built from 14 residues. CDR3 amino acids: CASSSLQGNQPQHF. The CDR3 nucleotides read TGTGCCAGCAGTTCCCTTCAGGGGAATCAGCCCCAGCATTTT.

This sequence joins TRBV9 and TRBJ1-2, with 11 bases that match TRBD1. CDR3 length: 15 residues. CDR1 and CDR2 from the germline V gene are SGDLS and YYNGEE. Trimming cost V 6 bases and J 8 bases; bases outside gene matches: 12. CDR3 nucleotides: TGTGCCAGCACCCCATGGGGACAGGGGGTTCCCGGCTACACCTTC. Translated: CASTPWGQGVPGYTF.

This sequence joins TRBV7-3 and TRBJ2-5; TRBD2 agrees at 9 bases. The length of the CDR3 is 15 residues. The trim removed 5 bases at V and 1 base at J, leaving 5 bases unmatched. Germline V CDR1 and CDR2: SGHTA, FQGTGA. The CDR3 sequence is CASSALAGLQETQYF. CDR3 in DNA: TGTGCCAGCAGCGCCCTAGCGGGGCTCCAAGAGACCCAGTACTTC.

This clonotype showed up many times. The J gene is TRBJ2-2, the V gene TRBV6-5; 7 bases are shared with TRBD2. This CDR3 contains 15 residues. Germline CDR1 reads MNHEY; CDR2 reads SVGAGI. V trimming: 4 bases; J trimming: 7 bases; junction bases outside the gene matches: 9. CDR3 bases: TGTGCCAGCAGTTTTGTGGCGGGGGAGGGCGGGGAGCTGTTTTTT. This encodes CASSFVAGEGGELFF.